This T cell receptor (beta chain) appears in the sequencing data of a study of cytomegalovirus exposure and HLA in healthy donors. Turning to the study itself: The same platform as the 650 to 700 first-cohort repertoires was used for the roughly 130 validation repertoires, a later analysis reported. Study conclusions and caveats: In vitro checks showed that a few CMV-associated chains really do target CMV antigens.

Regarding this clone: The antigen remains undetermined.

The protocol was immunoSEQ multiplex PCR, while the TCRdb copy is restricted to in-frame clones and leaves out a portion. The data show about 130,000 clones, with more than 70% seen just once and less than 1.5% held by the top ten. V lost 0 bases, J lost 4 bases, and 9 bases lay in between. The germline CDR1 and CDR2 sequences are MGHRA and YSYEKL. The CDR3 runs to 14 residues. Material for sequencing was PBMCs. The source of this sequence is a man aged 25-40 years in good health and CMV-seronegative. The chain carries TRBV4-1 and TRBJ1-2; possibly TRBD1 for D (5 bases). The CDR3 loop is CASSQDRGIYGYTF. The DNA for the CDR3 is TGCGCCAGCAGCCAAGATCGGGGGATCTATGGCTACACCTTC.